Below are 26 T cell receptor beta chains sequenced from a single sample in a study of identical twins. TCRdb reanalysed the 5' RACE reads using MiXCR and keeps one entry per CDR3 protein. The sample carries 200,000 to 250,000 distinct CDR3 sequences, 6.5% to 9% recorded once. The sample was also linked to a second study, of yellow fever vaccine responses in identical twins.

Sequencing input: CD8+ T cells sorted from blood. Receptors originate from a woman between 18 and 29 years old in good health.

The chain links TRBV6-1 to TRBJ2-2; 7 positions match TRBD1. The CDR3 covers 14 residues. Germline assignment: CDR1 MNHNS and CDR2 SASEGT. Trimming took 6 bases from V and 3 from J; bases not matched to a gene: 4. CDR3 protein: CASRRTGDTGELFF. The DNA of the CDR3 is TGTGCCAGCAGACGAACAGGGGACACCGGGGAGCTGTTTTTT.

This clonotype was picked up many times. The CDR3 sequence is CATSRDRDGELFF. CDR3 DNA: TGTGCCACCAGCAGAGATCGCGACGGGGAACTGTTTTTT. The genes are TRBV15 and TRBJ1-4, with no clear D. Germline V gives CDR1 LNHNV, CDR2 YYDKDF (reference sequence). The ends were cut back, 0 bases at V and 12 bases at J, with 11 bases in the middle. The CDR3 contains 13 residues.

The CDR3, as DNA: TGTGCCAGCAGTCCGGGACAGTCCCGCACAGATACGCAGTATTTT. Translating it yields CASSPGQSRTDTQYF. The rearrangement links TRBV28 to TRBJ2-3, with 7 bases aligning to TRBD1. This CDR3 region has 15 residues. V shed 5 bases and J 1 base; nucleotides not matched to a gene: 6. Germline V gene lookup returns CDR1 MDHEN and CDR2 SYDVKM.

On this clonotype: A much larger clone differs from this one at a single base, so this may be a read error. V is TRBV10-3 and J is TRBJ1-2, with D tentatively TRBD1 (5 bases). The germline V gene has CDR1 ENHRY and CDR2 SYGVKD. Trimming left V 6 bases short and J 12 bases short, with 17 bases between. The CDR3 contains 12 residues. The CDR3 DNA is TGTGCCATCAGCTGGGACGGGGTCGGCCACACCTTC. Protein sequence: CAISWDGVGHTF.

This chain joins TRBV6-2 or TRBV6-3 and TRBJ2-1; 9 positions agree with TRBD2. V shed 0 bases, J shed 3 bases, and the junction held 3 bases outside the gene matches. Per germline, CDR1 MNHEY and CDR2 SVGEGT. The CDR3 contains 16 residues. This CDR3 reads CASSYSLAGGYNEQFF. The DNA of the CDR3 is TGTGCCAGCAGTTACTCACTAGCGGGCGGCTACAATGAGCAGTTCTTC.

This clonotype was seen repeatedly, ten times or more. This chain connects TRBV28 to TRBJ2-1; no clear D gene. CDR3 length: 11 residues. From germline, CDR1 is MDHEN and CDR2 SYDVKM. Trimming cost V 1 base and J 9 bases, with 4 bases left between them. The CDR3 is CASSLSREQFF. The CDR3 DNA reads TGTGCCAGCAGTTTATCGCGTGAGCAGTTCTTC.

This clonotype was seen only a few times. The CDR3 DNA reads TGTGCCAGCAGCTTGGGGGCCGGGACAGGACGTTACGAGCAGTACTTC. This sequence encodes CASSLGAGTGRYEQYF. This sequence joins TRBV5-6 and TRBJ2-7, with 8 bases lining up with TRBD1. The CDR3 is 16 amino acids. J lost 4 bases, V lost 0 bases, and 9 bases had no gene match. Germline CDR1 and CDR2: SGHDT and YYEEEE.

This clonotype was recorded many times. This sequence joins TRBV20-1 and TRBJ2-7; D remains unclear. Between the trimmed V and J ends, which lost 6 bases and 2 bases, there was a span of 14 bases. This CDR3 spans 13 amino acids. CDR1 DFQATT and CDR2 SNEGSKA come from the germline V gene (reference sequence). As DNA, the CDR3 is TGCAGTGCCAACCCCGACGCTGCCTACGAGCAGTACGTC. This translates into CSANPDAAYEQYV.

The V and J genes are TRBV15 and TRBJ2-2, with 7 bases identical to TRBD1. From germline, CDR1 is LNHNV and CDR2 YYDKDF (reference sequence). CDR3 size: 16 residues. J was trimmed by 5 bases and V by 3 bases; bases with no gene match: 9. This CDR3 reads CATSSLDRDSTGELFF. The CDR3 nucleotides read TGTGCCACCAGCAGCCTAGACAGGGACAGTACCGGGGAGCTGTTTTTT.

The gene calls are TRBV27 and TRBJ2-7, with TRBD2 matching over 8 bases. V shed 9 bases and J 4 bases; nucleotides not matched to a gene: 14. CDR3 length equals 15 residues. CDR1 and CDR2 from the germline V gene are MNHEY and SMNVEV (reference sequence). CDR3 residues: CASRYGGTREYEQYF. The CDR3 region has the DNA TGTGCCAGTCGTTACGGCGGGACTAGAGAATACGAGCAGTACTTC.

In its sample, this clonotype was seen a few times. The chain employs TRBV15 and TRBJ2-1; 7 nucleotides agree with TRBD2. Germline CDR1 is LNHNV and CDR2 is YYDKDF (reference sequence). The CDR3 is made up of 16 amino acids. V gave up 1 base and J gave up 0 bases; unmatched junction bases: 3. This chain's CDR3 is CATSRGGGGSYNEQFF. Written as DNA, the CDR3 is TGTGCCACCAGCAGAGGGGGCGGGGGCTCCTACAATGAGCAGTTCTTC.

This clonotype was detected many times. The CDR3 sequence is CASSLRGYTGELFF. The CDR3 nucleotides are TGTGCCAGCAGTTTGCGGGGATACACCGGGGAGCTGTTTTTT. This chain connects TRBV28 to TRBJ2-2; D may be TRBD2 (6 bases). Germline CDR1 is MDHEN and CDR2 is SYDVKM. The V and J ends lost 3 bases and 3 bases respectively, with 8 bases between them. The CDR3 loop spans 14 amino acids.

This clonotype was seen a few times. The chain links TRBV7-6 to TRBJ1-1; a weak D match, TRBD1 (5 bases). The CDR3 contains 15 residues. CDR1 is SGHVS and CDR2 is FNYEAQ in the germline V gene. Trimming removed 2 bases at V and 0 bases at J, with 10 bases between. Here the CDR3 reads CASSLTRQLNTEAFF. CDR3 nucleotide sequence: TGTGCCAGCAGCTTAACCCGACAGTTGAACACTGAAGCTTTCTTT. Together with reference TRBV7-6 and TRBJ1-1, the CDR3 gives the full variable domain: GAGVSQSPRYKVTKRGQDVALRCDPISGHVSLYWYRQALGQGPEFLTYFNYEAQQDKSGLPNDRFSAERPEGSISTLTIQRTEQRDSAMYRCASSLTRQLNTEAFFGQGTRLTVV.

This clonotype occurred a few times. The V call is TRBV6-5, the J call TRBJ2-3; possibly TRBD1 or TRBD2 for D (6 bases each). Trimming removed 8 bases at V and 6 bases at J, with 9 bases between. From germline, CDR1 is MNHEY and CDR2 SVGAGI. CDR3 length: 11 residues. The CDR3 nucleotides are TGTGCCAGCCGAGGGGGGGATACGCAGTATTTT. Translation gives CASRGGDTQYF.

This clonotype appeared a few times. This sequence joins TRBV7-9 and TRBJ2-7; 10 bases match TRBD1. J gave up 5 bases and V 4 bases, and 5 bases lay outside the gene matches. The CDR3 covers 14 residues. Germline CDR1 SEHNR, CDR2 FQNEAQ (reference sequence). CDR3 protein: CASSSPGQGNEQYV. The CDR3 nucleotides read TGTGCCAGCAGCTCTCCGGGACAGGGGAACGAGCAGTACGTC.

The V call is TRBV2, the J call TRBJ2-3; tentatively, D is TRBD2 (6 bases). The CDR3 is 11 amino acids. Germline CDR1 SNHLY, CDR2 FYNNEI. The V and J ends lost 8 bases and 9 bases respectively, with 12 bases between them. Here the CDR3 reads CASLGGGTQYF. The CDR3 DNA sequence: TGTGCCAGCCTGGGGGGTGGAACGCAGTATTTT. The entire variable domain, with the rest obtained from reference TRBV2 and TRBJ2-3, is as follows: EPEVTQTPSHQVTQMGQEVILRCVPISNHLYFYWYRQILGQKVEFLVSFYNNEISEKSEIFDDQFSVERPDGSNFTLKIRSTKLEDSAMYFCASLGGGTQYFGPGTRLTVL.

This clonotype appeared many times. The chain employs TRBV7-9 and TRBJ2-3; possible D gene TRBD2, 8 bases. The CDR3 totals 15 residues. Looked up from germline, CDR1 is SEHNR and CDR2 is FQNEAQ (reference sequence). V was shortened by 3 bases and J by 7 bases, with 17 bases between the two germline ends. The CDR3 nucleotides read TGTGCCAGCAGCTTCTCGGGAGGGGGCGTAAATACGCAGTATTTT. Translating it yields CASSFSGGGVNTQYF.

This clonotype was picked up a small number of times. This chain connects TRBV29-1 to TRBJ2-7; 11 nucleotides align to TRBD2. V trimming: 6 bases; J trimming: 5 bases; junction bases outside the gene matches: 9. Germline-derived CDR1 and CDR2 are SQVTM and ANQGSEA. There are 14 residues in the CDR3. CDR3 DNA: TGCAGCGTGGCACTAGCGGGAGCGTTTAACGAGCAGTACTTC. This sequence encodes CSVALAGAFNEQYF.

This clonotype was picked up many times. The chain carries TRBV5-6 and TRBJ2-7; no reliable D call. The CDR3 sequence is 14 residues long. Deletions cut 4 bases from V and 3 bases from J, with 14 bases between. CDR1 and CDR2 from the germline V gene are SGHDT and YYEEEE. The chain's CDR3 is CASSRPGFYYEQYV. The CDR3 coding sequence is TGTGCCAGCAGCCGGCCCGGGTTTTACTACGAGCAGTACGTC.

J is TRBJ2-2 and V is TRBV5-4, with a tentative D call TRBD1 (5 bases). V lost 4 bases and J lost 1, with 17 bases in between. The CDR3 length is 17 residues. The germline V gene has CDR1 SGHNT and CDR2 YYREEE (reference sequence). CDR3 coding DNA: TGTGCCAGCAGCGGATTGGCAGGGCCGAAGAACACCGGGGAGCTGTTTTTT. It yields the protein CASSGLAGPKNTGELFF.

The rearrangement joins TRBV24-1 to TRBJ2-2; a possible D gene is TRBD1 (6 bases). The CDR3 sequence is 15 residues long. Trimming pared 4 bases from V and 1 base from J, leaving 9 bases between. Germline-derived CDR1 and CDR2 are KGHDR and SFDVKD. The chain's CDR3 is CATSETGQNTGELFF. The CDR3 coding sequence is TGTGCCACCAGTGAAACGGGACAGAACACCGGGGAGCTGTTTTTT.

The CDR3 reads CAISETGYEQYF. The CDR3 bases are TGTGCCATCAGTGAGACCGGTTACGAGCAGTACTTC. The chain joins TRBV10-3 to TRBJ2-7; no reliable D call. The germline gives CDR1 ENHRY, CDR2 SYGVKD. V gave up 2 bases and J gave up 4 bases, with 6 bases separating them. The CDR3 consists of 12 residues.

The J gene is TRBJ1-1, the V gene TRBV11-2; possible D gene TRBD1, 5 bases. The CDR3 consists of 16 residues. Per germline, CDR1 SGHAT and CDR2 FQNNGV. V was pared by 1 base and J by 4 bases, with 16 bases between. The CDR3 protein is CASSLGRAGLITEAFF. The CDR3 DNA reads TGTGCCAGCAGCTTAGGCCGGGCAGGGTTGATCACTGAAGCTTTCTTT.

The chain combines TRBV2 with TRBJ2-2; D not resolved. This CDR3 has 14 residues. CDR1 SNHLY and CDR2 FYNNEI come from the germline V gene. V dropped 7 bases and J dropped 1 base, with 10 bases sitting between them. CDR3 coding DNA: TGTGCCAGCACCGAGGTTGGGAACACCGGGGAGCTGTTTTTT. Translating gives CASTEVGNTGELFF.

The chain has TRBV25-1 and TRBJ1-6; D not resolved. V lost 1 base and J 6 bases, leaving 7 bases between the germline ends. The CDR3 extends over 14 amino acids. CDR1 and CDR2 (germline): MGHDK, SYGVNS. This CDR3 is CASSESAGNSPLHF. CDR3 bases: TGTGCCAGCAGTGAATCCGCGGGTAATTCACCCCTCCACTTT. Using reference TRBV25-1 and TRBJ1-6 for the parts outside the CDR3, the full variable domain is EADIYQTPRYLVIGTGKKITLECSQTMGHDKMYWYQQDPGMELHLIHYSYGVNSTEKGDLSSESTVSRIRTEHFPLTLESARPSHTSQYLCASSESAGNSPLHFGNGTRLTVT.

To note about this clonotype: A much larger clone is a single base away; this may be a read error. The V call is TRBV11-2, the J call TRBJ2-1, with a possible D match to TRBD2 (7 bases). V dropped 3 bases and J dropped 9 bases, with 12 bases sitting between them. The germline V gene has CDR1 SGHAT and CDR2 FQNNGV. The CDR3 spans 13 residues. CDR3 sequence: CASSLGGPSEQFF. DNA for the CDR3: TGTGCCAGCAGCTTGGGGGGGCCAAGTGAGCAGTTCTTC. Variable domain in full (rest from reference TRBV11-2 and TRBJ2-1): EAGVAQSPRYKIIEKRQSVAFWCNPISGHATLYWYQQILGQGPKLLIQFQNNGVVDDSQLPKDRFSAERLKGVDSTLKIQPAKLEDSAVYLCASSLGGPSEQFFGPGTRLTVL.